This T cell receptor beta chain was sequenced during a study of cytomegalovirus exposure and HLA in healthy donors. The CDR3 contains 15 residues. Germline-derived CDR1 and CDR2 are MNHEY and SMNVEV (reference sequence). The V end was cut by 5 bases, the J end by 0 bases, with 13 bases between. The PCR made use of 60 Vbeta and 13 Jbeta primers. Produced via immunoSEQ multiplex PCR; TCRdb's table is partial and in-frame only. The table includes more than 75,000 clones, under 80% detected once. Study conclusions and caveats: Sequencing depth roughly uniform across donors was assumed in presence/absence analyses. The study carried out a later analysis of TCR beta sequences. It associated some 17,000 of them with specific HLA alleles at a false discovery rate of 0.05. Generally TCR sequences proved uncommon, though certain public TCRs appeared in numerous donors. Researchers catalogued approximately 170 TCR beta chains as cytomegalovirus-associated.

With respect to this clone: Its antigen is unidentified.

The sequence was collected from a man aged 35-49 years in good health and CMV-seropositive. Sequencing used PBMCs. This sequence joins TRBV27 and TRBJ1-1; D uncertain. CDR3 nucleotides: TGTGCCAGCAGTGCCTGGGAGGGAATGAACACTGAAGCTTTCTTT. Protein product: CASSAWEGMNTEAFF.